This passage covers 11 T cell receptor beta chains from one sample sequenced in a study of regulatory dendritic cells for organ transplantation. Method: immunoSEQ multiplex PCR; TCRdb's copy keeps in-frame clones and lacks some. Seen here are 28,000 or so clones, around 84% observed once, and the top ten hold approximately 0.1%. What was sequenced was naive CD4+ T cells from blood. The subset was: CD45RA+ naive T cells. The origin of the receptors is a human donor in good health.

The CDR3 reads CASSFQSAGVWGQPQHF. The CDR3 nucleotides are TGTGCCAGCAGCTTCCAATCAGCCGGGGTATGGGGTCAGCCCCAGCATTTT. This chain links TRBV5-5 with TRBJ1-5; D gene ambiguous. CDR1 and CDR2 (germline): SGHKS, YYEKEE (reference sequence). Trimming removed 2 bases at V and 6 bases at J, with 21 bases between. This CDR3 region has 17 residues.

The CDR3 reads CAIKSSLDTDTQYF. CDR3 in DNA: TGTGCCATCAAATCTAGTCTTGACACAGATACGCAGTATTTT. This chain links TRBV10-3 with TRBJ2-3; D is unresolved. Trimming shortened V by 7 bases and J by 2 bases, and 13 bases separated the two germline ends. The germline gives CDR1 ENHRY, CDR2 SYGVKD. The CDR3 runs to 14 residues.

V gene TRBV7-9 combines with J gene TRBJ2-4; perhaps TRBD1 as D (6 bases). This CDR3 contains 14 residues. Trimming stripped 5 bases from V and 8 bases from J, with 16 bases between. CDR1 is SEHNR, CDR2 FQNEAQ, per germline (reference sequence). The chain's CDR3 is CASSEGHGLYIQYF. For the CDR3, the DNA is TGTGCCAGCAGCGAGGGACACGGCTTGTACATTCAGTACTTC.

This rearrangement joins TRBV6-5 to TRBJ2-7, with TRBD1 identical over 11 bases. Germline CDR1 is MNHEY and CDR2 is SVGAGI. The CDR3 sequence is 14 residues long. J gave up 1 base and V 5 bases, and 1 base lay outside the gene matches. CDR3 sequence reads: CASSGTGGSYEQYF. In DNA form, the CDR3 reads TGTGCCAGCAGTGGGACAGGGGGTTCCTACGAGCAGTACTTC.

The chain employs TRBV6-5 and TRBJ2-2, with D uncertain. The CDR3 contains 16 residues. Trimming stripped 2 bases from V and 0 bases from J, with 10 bases between. The germline gives CDR1 MNHEY, CDR2 SVGAGI. As DNA, the CDR3 is TGTGCCAGCAGTTACGCGGCCTCCGCGAACACCGGGGAGCTGTTTTTT. Its protein is CASSYAASANTGELFF.

The chain combines TRBV2 with TRBJ1-2; D unresolved. Germline CDR1 is SNHLY and CDR2 is FYNNEI. There are 14 residues in the CDR3. Trimming took off 2 bases at V and 4 bases at J, with 11 bases between the two ends. The CDR3 sequence: CASSEPRLPYGYTF. CDR3 nucleotide sequence: TGTGCCAGCAGTGAACCCCGCCTACCCTATGGCTACACCTTC. Supplemented by reference TRBV2 and TRBJ1-2, the full variable domain reads EPEVTQTPSHQVTQMGQEVILRCVPISNHLYFYWYRQILGQKVEFLVSFYNNEISEKSEIFDDQFSVERPDGSNFTLKIRSTKLEDSAMYFCASSEPRLPYGYTFGSGTRLTVV.

The V call is TRBV5-1, the J call TRBJ2-7, with 12 nucleotides matching TRBD2. The CDR3 totals 15 residues. J lost 2 bases, V lost 0 bases, and 0 bases had no gene match. Per the germline V gene, CDR1 is SGHRS and CDR2 is YFSETQ. The CDR3 spells CASSLGLAGAYEQYF. In nucleotides, the CDR3 is TGCGCCAGCAGCTTGGGACTAGCGGGGGCCTACGAGCAGTACTTC.

The chain is built from TRBV11-2 and TRBJ1-1; TRBD1 is a possible D gene (6 bases). The V and J ends lost 5 bases and 1 base respectively, with 17 bases between them. Germline CDR1 and CDR2: SGHAT and FQNNGV. This CDR3 is 16 amino acids long. Written as DNA, the CDR3 is TGTGCCAGCAGCGCCCCCCAGGGGATGGGGAACACTGAAGCTTTCTTT. Protein product: CASSAPQGMGNTEAFF.

This chain joins TRBV7-8 and TRBJ1-1; no reliable D call. V was pared by 3 bases and J by 2 bases, with 7 bases between. Per the germline V gene, CDR1 is SGHVS and CDR2 is FQNEAQ. The CDR3 sequence is 13 residues long. The CDR3 reads CASSLGSNTEAFF. The CDR3 nucleotides read TGTGCCAGCAGCTTGGGCAGCAACACTGAAGCTTTCTTT.

This chain links TRBV5-4 with TRBJ2-1, with 14 positions matching TRBD2. The CDR3 sequence is 17 residues long. Germline V gene lookup returns CDR1 SGHNT and CDR2 YYREEE (reference sequence). The ends lost 2 bases at V and 2 bases at J; junction bases unmatched: 3. The DNA of the CDR3 is TGTGCCAGCAGCTTCCGGACTAGCGGGGGGCCCTACAATGAGCAGTTCTTC. Translated, it gives CASSFRTSGGPYNEQFF.

The chain couples TRBV18 to TRBJ2-3, with TRBD2 identical over 13 bases. This CDR3 is built from 15 residues. Germline V gene lookup returns CDR1 KGHSH and CDR2 LQKENI. V lost 3 bases, J lost 4 bases, and 1 base stayed unmatched. The CDR3 is CASSPTSGGADTQYF. The CDR3 DNA follows: TGTGCCAGCTCACCCACTAGCGGGGGGGCAGATACGCAGTATTTT.